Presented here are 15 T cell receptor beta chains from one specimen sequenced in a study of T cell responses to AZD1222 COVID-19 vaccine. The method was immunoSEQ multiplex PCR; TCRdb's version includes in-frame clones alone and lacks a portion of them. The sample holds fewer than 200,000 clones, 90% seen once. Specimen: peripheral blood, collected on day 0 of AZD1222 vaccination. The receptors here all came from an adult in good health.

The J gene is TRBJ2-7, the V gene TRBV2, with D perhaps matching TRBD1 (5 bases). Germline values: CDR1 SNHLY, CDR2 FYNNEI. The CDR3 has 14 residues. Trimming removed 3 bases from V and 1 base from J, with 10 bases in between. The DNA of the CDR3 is TGTGCCAGCAGTGAGCAGGGTTCTTCCTACGAGCAGTACTTC. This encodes CASSEQGSSYEQYF.

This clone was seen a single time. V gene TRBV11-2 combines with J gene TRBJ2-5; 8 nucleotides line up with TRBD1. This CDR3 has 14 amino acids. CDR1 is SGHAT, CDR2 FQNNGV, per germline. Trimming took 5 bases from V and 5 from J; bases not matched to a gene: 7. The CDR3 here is CASSRYRGFETQYF. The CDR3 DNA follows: TGTGCCAGCAGCAGGTACAGGGGGTTTGAGACCCAGTACTTC.

DNA of the CDR3: TGTGCCAGCAGCCCGAGGACAGGGGTTAATGAGCAGTTCTTC. Its translation: CASSPRTGVNEQFF. The V gene is TRBV4-2, the J gene TRBJ2-1; 9 bases are a match to TRBD1. Germline trimming cut 4 bases from V and 7 bases from J; bases unmatched to any gene: 5. CDR1 LGHNA and CDR2 YNFKEQ come from the germline V gene. CDR3 size: 14 residues.

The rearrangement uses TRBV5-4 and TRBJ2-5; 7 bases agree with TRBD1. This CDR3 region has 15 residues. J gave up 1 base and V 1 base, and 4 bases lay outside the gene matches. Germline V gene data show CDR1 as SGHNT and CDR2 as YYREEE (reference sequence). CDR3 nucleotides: TGTGCCAGCAGCTTGTCGGACAGGTCCCAAGAGACCCAGTACTTC. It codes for CASSLSDRSQETQYF.

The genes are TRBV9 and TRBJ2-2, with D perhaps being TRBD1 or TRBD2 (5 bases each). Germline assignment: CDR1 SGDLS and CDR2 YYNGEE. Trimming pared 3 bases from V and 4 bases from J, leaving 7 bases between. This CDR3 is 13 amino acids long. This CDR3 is CASSGGVTGELFF. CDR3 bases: TGTGCCAGCAGCGGAGGGGTCACCGGGGAGCTGTTTTTT.

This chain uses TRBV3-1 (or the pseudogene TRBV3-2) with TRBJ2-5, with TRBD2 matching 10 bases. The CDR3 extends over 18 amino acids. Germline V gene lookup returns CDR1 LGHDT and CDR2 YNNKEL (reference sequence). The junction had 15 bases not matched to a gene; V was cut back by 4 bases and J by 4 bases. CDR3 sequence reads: CASSLLIPSRLAGETQYF. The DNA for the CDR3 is TGTGCCAGCAGCCTCCTTATACCCTCTAGACTAGCGGGAGAGACCCAGTACTTC.

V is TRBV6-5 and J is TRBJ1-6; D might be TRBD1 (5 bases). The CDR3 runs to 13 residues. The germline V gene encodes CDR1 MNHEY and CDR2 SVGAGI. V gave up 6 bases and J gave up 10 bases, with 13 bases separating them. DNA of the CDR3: TGTGCCAGCAGGCCCAGGAGGGGATCACCCCTCCACTTT. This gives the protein CASRPRRGSPLHF.

The DNA of the CDR3 is TGTGCCAGCTCACCCAGACAGGGAACTAATGAAAAACTGTTTTTT. Translating it yields CASSPRQGTNEKLFF. The chain has TRBV18 and TRBJ1-4; 7 positions agree with TRBD1. Germline-derived CDR1 and CDR2 are KGHSH and LQKENI. The V gene end was trimmed by 3 bases and the J gene end by 1 base; junction bases not matched to a gene: 2. The CDR3 consists of 15 residues.

The CDR3 DNA sequence: TGCAGCGTTGACGGGGGCTCGGTTGGAAACACCATATATTTT. The encoded protein is CSVDGGSVGNTIYF. The rearrangement links TRBV29-1 to TRBJ1-3; maybe TRBD1 (6 bases). The CDR3 totals 14 residues. Trimming pared 3 bases from V and 3 bases from J, leaving 12 bases between. The germline V gene encodes CDR1 SQVTM and CDR2 ANQGSEA.

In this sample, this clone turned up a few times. CDR3 coding DNA: TGCGCCAGCAGCCAAGATCTGAGGCTAGCGGCTACGCAGTATTTT. It is translated as CASSQDLRLAATQYF. The chain is built from TRBV4-1 and TRBJ2-3, with 7 bases lining up with TRBD2. The CDR3 contains 15 residues. J was trimmed by 8 bases and V by 0 bases; bases with no gene match: 8. Germline assignment: CDR1 MGHRA and CDR2 YSYEKL.

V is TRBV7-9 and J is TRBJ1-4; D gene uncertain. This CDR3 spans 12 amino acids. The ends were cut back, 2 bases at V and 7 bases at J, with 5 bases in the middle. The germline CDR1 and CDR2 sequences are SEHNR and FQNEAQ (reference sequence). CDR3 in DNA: TGTGCCAGCAGCTTATATGTTGAAAAACTGTTTTTT. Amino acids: CASSLYVEKLFF. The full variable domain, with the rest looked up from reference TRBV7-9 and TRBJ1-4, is DTGVSQNPRHKITKRGQNVTFRCDPISEHNRLYWYRQTLGQGPEFLTYFQNEAQLEKSRLLSDRFSAERPKGSFSTLEIQRTEQGDSAMYLCASSLYVEKLFFGSGTQLSVL.

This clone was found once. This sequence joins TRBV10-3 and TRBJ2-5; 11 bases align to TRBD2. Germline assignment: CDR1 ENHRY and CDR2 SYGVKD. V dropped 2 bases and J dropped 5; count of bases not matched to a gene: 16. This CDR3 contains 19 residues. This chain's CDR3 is CAISEQLLAGAVPAETQYF. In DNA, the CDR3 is TGTGCCATCAGTGAGCAACTACTAGCGGGGGCCGTACCCGCCGAGACCCAGTACTTC.

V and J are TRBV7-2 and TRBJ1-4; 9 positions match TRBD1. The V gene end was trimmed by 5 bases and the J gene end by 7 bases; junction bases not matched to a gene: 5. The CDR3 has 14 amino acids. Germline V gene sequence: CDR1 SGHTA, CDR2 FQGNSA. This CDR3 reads CASSLDRGSEKLFF. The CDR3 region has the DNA TGTGCCAGCAGCCTGGACAGGGGTAGTGAAAAACTGTTTTTT.

The CDR3 protein is CASSGTREARGTDTQYF. The CDR3 coding sequence is TGTGCCAGCAGCGGCACCCGGGAAGCAAGGGGGACAGATACGCAGTATTTT. V is TRBV7-9 and J is TRBJ2-3; weak D call: TRBD1 (6 bases). The CDR3 loop spans 17 amino acids. From germline, CDR1 is SEHNR and CDR2 FQNEAQ (reference sequence). V lost 5 bases and J lost 3, with 21 bases in between.

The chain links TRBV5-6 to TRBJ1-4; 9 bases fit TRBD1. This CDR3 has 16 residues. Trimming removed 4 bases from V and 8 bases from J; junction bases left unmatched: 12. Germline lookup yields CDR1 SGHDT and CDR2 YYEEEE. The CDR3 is CASSVDRGRLREKLFF. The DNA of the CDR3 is TGTGCCAGCAGCGTGGACAGGGGACGCCTTAGGGAAAAACTGTTTTTT. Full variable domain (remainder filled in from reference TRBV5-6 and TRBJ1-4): DAGVTQSPTHLIKTRGQQVTLRCSPKSGHDTVSWYQQALGQGPQFIFQYYEEEERQRGNFPDRFSGHQFPNYSSELNVNALLLGDSALYLCASSVDRGRLREKLFFGSGTQLSVL.